This T cell receptor beta chain was sequenced for a study of blood T cell repertoires in COVID-19. Background on the study: Acute-phase and convalescent COVID-19 samples originated in the United States, Italy and Spain. Sources were T cells, B-cell-depleted T cells, or PBMCs; the material itself was cDNA or gDNA.

Trimming left V 4 bases short and J 6 bases short, with 10 bases between. The CDR3 contains 12 residues. Methods used by the authors: Counts of nucleated cells, estimated from reference gene primer amplification, were obtained. Repertoires were generated with immunoSEQ multiplex PCR, while TCRdb's copy carries only in-frame clones and drops some. From that table come the V and J calls and clone size; the DNA was used to work out D and trimming. The profile shows some 30,000 clones, roughly nine tenths of them singletons. This clone was counted only a few times. This chain connects TRBV12-3 or TRBV12-4 to TRBJ2-7; D possibly corresponds to TRBD1 (6 bases). Sample: peripheral blood. The receptor was derived from a human donor with active COVID-19. The donor label of this sample is uncertain. CDR3 DNA: TGTGCCAGCAGTTCACAGGGCCCCGAGCAGTACTTC. The encoded protein is CASSSQGPEQYF.